The present T cell receptor beta chain was sequenced within a study of response to subunit inactivated influenza vaccine (dated by TCRdb to 2016 to 2019). Some background on the complete study: To follow how T cells responded to a trivalent subunit inactivated influenza vaccine, the researchers relied on deep quantitative profiling of the T cell receptor repertoire.

The library was produced with RT-PCR. Sequencer: Illumina HiSeq 2500. TCRdb handled the public reads itself, with Q25 trimming in fastp and clone calling in MiXCR, and kept productive beta chains. Merged by CDR3 protein, the rows form single entries marked with the most common genes and DNA. The sample table records roughly 620,000 distinct CDR3 sequences; about 11% of these occur just once. The top ten clones comprise approximately 10% of the sample. This clonotype occurred a few times. No antigen is known for it. Base qualities are missing; no much larger clone stands one base away. Via the germline V gene, CDR1 is MGHDK and CDR2 SYGVNS. The CDR3 goes from the cysteine to the phenylalanine over 14 residues. The read is trimmed to its CDR3 DNA, 42 bases read in frame from base 1. Trimming accounts for 5 bases at V and 1 base at J, while the number of junction bases matched to no gene is 4. Results the study describes overall, beyond this receptor: The authors proposed that each seasonal influenza vaccination may bring in only a limited number of new T cells.

This sample also belongs to another study, concerning T cells expressing NK-cell markers. Per that second paper: TCR beta cDNA libraries were prepared using 5'RACE template switching, which introduced a universal primer site and unique molecular identifiers. Seven to nine donors provided sorted CD3+CD56+NKG2C+, CD3+CD56+NKG2C- and CD3+CD56-NKG2C+ T-cell subsets, whose TCR beta-chain repertoires were profiled. Among the eight sequenced donors, only one was HCMV-seronegative, while the other seven were HCMV-seropositive. In several experiments an anti-gammadeltaTCR antibody was added to restrict sorting to alphabetaTCR-expressing T cells. In a handful of donors, the dominant CD3+CD56+NKG2C+ clonotypes ranked among the top 10 CD8+ clonotypes, making up roughly 1.0-7.0% of CD8+ T cells. Those dominant clonotypes were again the most abundant among CD3+CD56-NKG2C+ cells in a handful of donors, at about 25-60.1%. Whether the expanded NKG2C-expressing T cell clones were specific for HCMV antigens remained unclear. The eight sequenced donors were randomly selected healthy volunteers, three men and five women. A commercial ELISA kit detecting HCMV-specific IgG in serum was used to determine HCMV serostatus. Peripheral blood mononuclear cells were isolated from blood by Ficoll density gradient centrifugation. For a handful of donors, unsorted PBMC were also used to sequence bulk peripheral blood T-cell repertoires. Synthesis of cDNA was primed from the TCR beta constant segment and was followed by two consecutive PCR amplification steps. Libraries were sequenced as 2 x 150 bp reads on Illumina HiSeq 2000/2500, MiSeq or NextSeq. Reads were demultiplexed and grouped by UMI with MIGEC, and clonotypes were assembled and quantified with MiTCR. To remove erroneous sequences, TCR cDNA sequences were retained only when supported by two or more reads. The tcR package was used for downstream repertoire analysis, and clonotypes were matched across fractions by CDR3 nucleotide sequence plus V segment. VDJmatch was used to annotate antigen specificity against VDJdb, with one amino acid substitution allowed in CDR3.

This sequence was found in a man aged 45-60 years who received an inactivated influenza vaccine. Donor details come from another sample of the same person, matched by shared clones. This sequence uses TRBV25-1 and TRBJ1-2, and 7 junction bases match TRBD1. Sequencing used PBMCs from blood, obtained on the day of vaccination. The DNA sequence follows: TGTGCCAGCAGTTGGGGACAGCTTAACTATGGCTACACCTTC. It translates to CASSWGQLNYGYTF.